This T cell receptor beta chain was profiled in a study of blood T cell repertoires in COVID-19. For the study at large: Sources were T cells, B-cell-depleted T cells, or PBMCs; the material itself was cDNA or gDNA.

Only in-frame clones appear in the TCRdb table, and some are missing; sequencing was by immunoSEQ multiplex PCR. The data hold more than 250,000 clones, with approximately 85% observed a single time. This CDR3 is built from 14 residues. V shed 4 bases, J shed 4 bases, and the junction held 5 bases outside the gene matches. The germline CDR1 and CDR2 sequences are SGHRS and YFSETQ. V is TRBV5-1 and J is TRBJ1-2, with TRBD1 matching 9 bases. The origin of this receptor is a man aged 25 to 40 who had recovered from COVID-19. Specimen: PBMCs or T cells enriched from blood (not recorded which). This CDR3 is CASSRGQGGYGYTF. CDR3 DNA: TGCGCCAGCAGCCGGGGACAGGGCGGCTATGGCTACACCTTC.